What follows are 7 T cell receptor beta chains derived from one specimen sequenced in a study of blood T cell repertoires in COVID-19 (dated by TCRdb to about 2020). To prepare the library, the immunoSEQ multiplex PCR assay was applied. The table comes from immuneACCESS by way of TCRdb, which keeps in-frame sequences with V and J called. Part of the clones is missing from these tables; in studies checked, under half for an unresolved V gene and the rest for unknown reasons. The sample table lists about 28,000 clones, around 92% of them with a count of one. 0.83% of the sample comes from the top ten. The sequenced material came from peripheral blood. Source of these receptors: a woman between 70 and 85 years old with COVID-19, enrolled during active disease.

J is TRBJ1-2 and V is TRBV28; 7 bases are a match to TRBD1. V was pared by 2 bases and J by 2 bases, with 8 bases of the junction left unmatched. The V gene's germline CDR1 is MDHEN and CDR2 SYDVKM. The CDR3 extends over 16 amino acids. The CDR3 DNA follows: TGTGCCAGCAGTTTAACGAGACAGGGACCAAACTATGGCTACACCTTC. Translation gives CASSLTRQGPNYGYTF.

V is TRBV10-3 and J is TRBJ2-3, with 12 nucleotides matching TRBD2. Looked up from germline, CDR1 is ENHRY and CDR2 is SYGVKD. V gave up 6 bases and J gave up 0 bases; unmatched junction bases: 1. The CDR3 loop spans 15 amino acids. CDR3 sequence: CAISGTSGSTDTQYF. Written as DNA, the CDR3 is TGTGCCATCAGCGGGACTAGCGGGAGCACAGATACGCAGTATTTT.

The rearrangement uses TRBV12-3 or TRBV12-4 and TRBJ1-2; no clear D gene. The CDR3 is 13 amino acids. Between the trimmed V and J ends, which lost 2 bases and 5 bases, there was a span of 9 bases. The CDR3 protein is CASSLNRLYGYTF. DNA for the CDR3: TGTGCCAGCAGTTTAAACAGATTATATGGCTACACCTTC.

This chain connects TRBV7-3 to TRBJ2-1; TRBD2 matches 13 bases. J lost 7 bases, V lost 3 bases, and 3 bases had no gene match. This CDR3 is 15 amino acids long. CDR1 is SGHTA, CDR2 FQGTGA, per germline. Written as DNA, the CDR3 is TGTGCCAGCAGCTTTACTAGCGGGAGGGGGAATGAGCAGTTCTTC. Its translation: CASSFTSGRGNEQFF.

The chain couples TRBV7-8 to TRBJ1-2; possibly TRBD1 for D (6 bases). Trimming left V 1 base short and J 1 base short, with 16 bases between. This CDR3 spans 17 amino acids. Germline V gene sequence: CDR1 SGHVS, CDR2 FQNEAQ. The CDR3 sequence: CASSLDSRGRDNYGYTF. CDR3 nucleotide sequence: TGTGCCAGCAGCTTAGATTCGCGGGGGCGGGATAACTATGGCTACACCTTC.

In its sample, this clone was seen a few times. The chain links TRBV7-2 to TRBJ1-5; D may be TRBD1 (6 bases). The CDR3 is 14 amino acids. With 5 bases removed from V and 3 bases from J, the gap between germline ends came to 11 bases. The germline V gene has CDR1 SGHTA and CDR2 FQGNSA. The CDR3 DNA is TGTGCCAGCAGCCTGGGGGACACCAATCAGCCCCAGCATTTT. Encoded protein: CASSLGDTNQPQHF.

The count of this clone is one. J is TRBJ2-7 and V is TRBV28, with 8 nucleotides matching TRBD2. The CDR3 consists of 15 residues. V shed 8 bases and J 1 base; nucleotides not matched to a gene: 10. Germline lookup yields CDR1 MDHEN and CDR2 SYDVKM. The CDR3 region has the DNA TGTGCCAGCCTTTCAAGCGGGAGCTCGTCCTACGAGCAGTACTTC. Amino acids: CASLSSGSSSYEQYF.